This T cell receptor beta chain came from a study of blood T cell repertoires in COVID-19. Study details: Material from acute and convalescent COVID-19 was sourced from the United States, Italy and Spain. PBMCs, B-cell-depleted T cells, or T cells were the source of the cDNA or gDNA that made up the material.

This clone was counted a few times. Germline V gives CDR1 MNHEY, CDR2 SVGEGT. CDR3 length equals 18 residues. Losses at the gene ends were 0 bases for V and 4 bases for J; bases not matched to a gene: 14. Authors' analysis steps: Amplified reference gene primers provided the basis for estimating nucleated cell counts. Profiling relied on immunoSEQ multiplex PCR, and the TCRdb table lists in-frame clones only, not all of them. V, J and clone size are those of that table, while D and trimming were read from the DNA. The data contain about 230,000 clones, approximately 90% of them singletons. The chain couples TRBV6-2 or TRBV6-3 to TRBJ2-7; TRBD2 matches at 8 bases. The material sequenced was peripheral blood. This clonotype was sampled from a young woman who had recovered from COVID-19. DNA for the CDR3: TGTGCCAGCAGTTACTCGTCCCCGGGAGGGCCTCTTTCGTACGAGCAGTACTTC. This gives the protein CASSYSSPGGPLSYEQYF.